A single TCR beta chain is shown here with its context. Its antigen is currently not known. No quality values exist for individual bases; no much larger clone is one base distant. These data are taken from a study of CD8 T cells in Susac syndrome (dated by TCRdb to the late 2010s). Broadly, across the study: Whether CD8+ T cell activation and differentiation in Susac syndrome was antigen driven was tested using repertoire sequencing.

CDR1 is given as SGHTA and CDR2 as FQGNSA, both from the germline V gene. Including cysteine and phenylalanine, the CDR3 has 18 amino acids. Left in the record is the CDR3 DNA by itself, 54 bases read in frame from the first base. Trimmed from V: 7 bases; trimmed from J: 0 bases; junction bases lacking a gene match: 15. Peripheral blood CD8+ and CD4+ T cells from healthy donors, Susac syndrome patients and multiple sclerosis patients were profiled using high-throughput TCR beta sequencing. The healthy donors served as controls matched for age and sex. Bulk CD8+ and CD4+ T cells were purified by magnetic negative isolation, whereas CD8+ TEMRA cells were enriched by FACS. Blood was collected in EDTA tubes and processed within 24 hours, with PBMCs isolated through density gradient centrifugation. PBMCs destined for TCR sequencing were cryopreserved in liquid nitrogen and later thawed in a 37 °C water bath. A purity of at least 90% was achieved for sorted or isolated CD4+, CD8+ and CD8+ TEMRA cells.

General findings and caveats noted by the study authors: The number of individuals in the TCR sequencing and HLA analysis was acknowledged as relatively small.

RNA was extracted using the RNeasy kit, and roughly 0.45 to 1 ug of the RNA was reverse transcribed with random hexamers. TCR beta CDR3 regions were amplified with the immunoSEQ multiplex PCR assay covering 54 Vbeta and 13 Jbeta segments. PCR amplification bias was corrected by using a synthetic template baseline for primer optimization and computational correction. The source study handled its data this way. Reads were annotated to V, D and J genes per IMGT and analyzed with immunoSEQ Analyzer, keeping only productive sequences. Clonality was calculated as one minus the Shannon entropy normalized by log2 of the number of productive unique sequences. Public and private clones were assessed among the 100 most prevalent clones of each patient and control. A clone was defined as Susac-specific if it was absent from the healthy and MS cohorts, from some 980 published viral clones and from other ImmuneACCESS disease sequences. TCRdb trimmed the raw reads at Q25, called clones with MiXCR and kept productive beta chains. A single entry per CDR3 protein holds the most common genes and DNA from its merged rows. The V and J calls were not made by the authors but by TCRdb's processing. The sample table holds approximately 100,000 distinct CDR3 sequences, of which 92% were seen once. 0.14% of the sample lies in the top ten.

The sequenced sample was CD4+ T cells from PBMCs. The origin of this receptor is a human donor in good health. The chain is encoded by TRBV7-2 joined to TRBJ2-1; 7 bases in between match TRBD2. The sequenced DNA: TGTGCCAGCACCGGGAGAGCGGGGTACTCTAGCTCCTACAATGAGCAGTTCTTC. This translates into CASTGRAGYSSSYNEQFF.